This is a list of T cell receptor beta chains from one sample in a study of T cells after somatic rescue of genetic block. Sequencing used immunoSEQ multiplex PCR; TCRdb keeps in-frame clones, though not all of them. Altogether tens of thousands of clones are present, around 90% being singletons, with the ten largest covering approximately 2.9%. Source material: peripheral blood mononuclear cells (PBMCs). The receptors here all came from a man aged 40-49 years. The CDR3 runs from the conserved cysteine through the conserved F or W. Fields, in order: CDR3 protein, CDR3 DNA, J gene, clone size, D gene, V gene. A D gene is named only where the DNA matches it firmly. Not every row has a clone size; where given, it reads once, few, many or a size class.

CDR3: CASSKRLAADTQYF
DNA: TGTGCCAGCAGTAAACGACTAGCGGCAGATACGCAGTATTTT
J: TRBJ2-3
size: -
D: TRBD2
V: TRBV6-5

CDR3: CASSLDTGFSNQPQHF
DNA: TGTGCCAGCAGTCTCGACACAGGGTTTAGCAATCAGCCCCAGCATTTT
J: TRBJ1-5
size: -
D: -
V: TRBV2

CDR3: CASSPGGQGEVEQYF
DNA: TGTGCCAGCAGCCCAGGTGGGCAGGGGGAAGTCGAGCAGTACTTC
J: TRBJ2-7
size: once
D: TRBD1
V: TRBV13

CDR3: CASSLDRASGSYNEQFF
DNA: TGTGCCAGCAGCTTAGATAGGGCTAGCGGGAGTTATAATGAGCAGTTCTTC
J: TRBJ2-1
size: -
D: TRBD2
V: TRBV11-2

CDR3: CASSRLADTYEQYF
DNA: TGCGCCAGCAGCCGGTTAGCGGATACCTACGAGCAGTACTTC
J: TRBJ2-7
size: -
D: -
V: TRBV5-1

CDR3: CASSLELAAIYNEQFF
DNA: TGTGCCAGCAGCTTGGAACTAGCGGCGATCTACAATGAGCAGTTCTTC
J: TRBJ2-1
size: -
D: TRBD2
V: TRBV5-6

CDR3: CASSRTVAGGLTDTQYF
DNA: TGCGCCAGCAGCCGTACCGTAGCGGGGGGCCTCACAGATACGCAGTATTTT
J: TRBJ2-3
size: -
D: TRBD2
V: TRBV5-1

CDR3: CASSARTSRNTGELFF
DNA: TGTGCCAGCAGCGCCAGGACTAGCCGGAACACCGGGGAGCTGTTTTTT
J: TRBJ2-2
size: -
D: TRBD2
V: TRBV9

CDR3: CASRDYNEQFF
DNA: TGTGCCAGCAGGGACTACAATGAGCAGTTCTTC
J: TRBJ2-1
size: -
D: -
V: TRBV6-5

CDR3: CATSRVEGASYEQYF
DNA: TGTGCCACCAGCAGAGTAGAGGGGGCGTCCTACGAGCAGTACTTC
J: TRBJ2-7
size: -
D: TRBD1
V: TRBV15

CDR3: CASSFGKPPYEQYF
DNA: TGTGCCAGCAGTTTCGGGAAGCCCCCCTACGAGCAGTACTTC
J: TRBJ2-7
size: -
D: -
V: TRBV27

CDR3: CARSLRDRAGAETQYF
DNA: TGTGCCAGAAGCTTGCGGGACAGGGCTGGTGCAGAGACCCAGTACTTC
J: TRBJ2-5
size: -
D: TRBD1
V: TRBV5-3

CDR3: CASSLGDWTSGLNEQFF
DNA: TGTGCCAGCAGCTTGGGCGATTGGACTAGCGGGCTTAATGAGCAGTTCTTC
J: TRBJ2-1
size: -
D: TRBD2
V: TRBV7-2

CDR3: CASSLDFRGETQYF
DNA: TGTGCCAGCAGCTTAGATTTTAGGGGTGAGACCCAGTACTTC
J: TRBJ2-5
size: -
D: -
V: TRBV11-3

CDR3: CASSIVETGDLVGKPQHF
DNA: TGTGCCAGTAGTATCGTTGAGACAGGGGATTTGGTAGGGAAGCCCCAGCATTTT
J: TRBJ1-5
size: -
D: TRBD1
V: TRBV19

CDR3: CAISGGGSGNTIYF
DNA: TGTGCCATCAGTGGGGGAGGCTCTGGAAACACCATATATTTT
J: TRBJ1-3
size: -
D: -
V: TRBV10-3

CDR3: CASSDEASGRVYEQYF
DNA: TGTGCCAGCAGTGATGAGGCTAGCGGGAGGGTCTACGAGCAGTACTTC
J: TRBJ2-7
size: -
D: TRBD2
V: TRBV2

CDR3: CASSLTGTGDYGYTF
DNA: TGTGCCAGCAGTTTGACCGGGACAGGGGACTATGGCTACACCTTC
J: TRBJ1-2
size: -
D: TRBD1
V: TRBV28

CDR3: CAISEVTVISEAFF
DNA: TGTGCCATCAGTGAAGTGACGGTGATATCTGAAGCTTTCTTT
J: TRBJ1-1
size: -
D: -
V: TRBV10-3

CDR3: CASSLWTGNDEQYF
DNA: TGCGCCAGCAGCTTGTGGACAGGGAACGACGAGCAGTACTTC
J: TRBJ2-7
size: -
D: TRBD1
V: TRBV5-1

CDR3: CASSDERFMNTEAFF
DNA: TGTGCCAGCAGTGATGAGAGGTTCATGAACACTGAAGCTTTCTTT
J: TRBJ1-1
size: -
D: -
V: TRBV6-1

CDR3: CASTFRRTGTNTGELFF
DNA: TGTGCCAGCACTTTCCGGAGGACAGGGACTAACACCGGGGAGCTGTTTTTT
J: TRBJ2-2
size: once
D: TRBD1
V: TRBV27

CDR3: CASMGQDNYGYTF
DNA: TGTGCCAGCATGGGACAGGATAACTATGGCTACACCTTC
J: TRBJ1-2
size: -
D: TRBD1
V: TRBV2

CDR3: CASCRGSSSYNEQFF
DNA: TGTGCCAGCTGCAGGGGGTCGAGCTCCTACAATGAGCAGTTCTTC
J: TRBJ2-1
size: -
D: TRBD1
V: TRBV5-6

CDR3: CASSPPEGSSYEQYF
DNA: TGTGCCAGCTCACCACCGGAGGGGAGCTCCTACGAGCAGTACTTC
J: TRBJ2-7
size: -
D: -
V: TRBV18

CDR3: CASSQEGETQYF
DNA: TGTGCCAGCAGCCAGGAGGGGGAGACCCAGTACTTC
J: TRBJ2-5
size: -
D: -
V: TRBV11-3

CDR3: CASSTSQVIPGEQYF
DNA: TGTGCCAGCTCCACGTCCCAAGTTATTCCAGGGGAGCAGTACTTC
J: TRBJ2-7
size: -
D: -
V: TRBV18

CDR3: CASSTTGTRKETQYF
DNA: TGCGCCAGCAGCACCACCGGGACTAGAAAAGAGACCCAGTACTTC
J: TRBJ2-5
size: once
D: TRBD2
V: TRBV5-1

CDR3: CACRGSSTDTQYF
DNA: TGTGCCTGCAGAGGGTCAAGCACAGATACGCAGTATTTT
J: TRBJ2-3
size: -
D: -
V: TRBV19

CDR3: CASSLAGGQTDTQYF
DNA: TGTGCCAGCAGCTTAGCGGGGGGGCAGACAGATACGCAGTATTTT
J: TRBJ2-3
size: -
D: -
V: TRBV7-8

CDR3: CASSLRAGGGAFF
DNA: TGTGCCAGCAGCCTCAGGGCTGGAGGTGGAGCTTTCTTT
J: TRBJ1-1
size: -
D: -
V: TRBV5-6

CDR3: CAMSSGQGRDTQYF
DNA: TGTGCCATGAGTTCGGGACAGGGGCGAGATACGCAGTATTTT
J: TRBJ2-3
size: -
D: TRBD1
V: TRBV6-1

CDR3: CASSYQTVSQETQYF
DNA: TGTGCCAGCAGCTACCAGACAGTTAGCCAAGAGACCCAGTACTTC
J: TRBJ2-5
size: -
D: -
V: TRBV5-6

CDR3: CASSPLSTDTQYF
DNA: TGTGCCAGCTCACCATTGAGCACAGATACGCAGTATTTT
J: TRBJ2-3
size: -
D: -
V: TRBV18

CDR3: CASSEGQNTEAFF
DNA: TGTGCCAGCAGTGAGGGACAGAACACTGAAGCTTTCTTT
J: TRBJ1-1
size: -
D: -
V: TRBV6-4

CDR3: CASSTRQTYTQYF
DNA: TGCGCCAGCAGCACGCGACAGACCTATACGCAGTATTTT
J: TRBJ2-3
size: -
D: -
V: TRBV5-1

CDR3: CASSGSGQRKAEQYF
DNA: TGTGCCAGCAGTGGATCGGGACAGAGGAAAGCCGAGCAGTACTTC
J: TRBJ2-7
size: -
D: TRBD1
V: TRBV6-1